A selection of T cell receptor beta chains follows, all from one sample in a study of cytomegalovirus exposure and HLA in healthy donors. Repertoires were generated with immunoSEQ multiplex PCR, while TCRdb's copy carries only in-frame clones and drops some. In the table there are about 190,000 clones, about an eighth of which are singletons. The sample was PBMCs. Source of these receptors: a man over 45 in good health and CMV-seropositive. The CDR3 runs from the conserved cysteine through the conserved F or W. D genes are given only for firm matches. Clone size is not always given. Where it is, it says once, few, many or a class for expanded clones.

j_call: TRBJ1-1; clone_size: few; d_call: .; v_call: TRBV5-4; cdr3_nt: TGTGCCAGCAGCTTGGCCGGGGTAGTGCTGAACACTGAAGCTTTCTTT; cdr3_aa: CASSLAGVVLNTEAFF
j_call: TRBJ2-7; clone_size: .; d_call: TRBD1; v_call: TRBV5-1; cdr3_nt: TGCGCCAGCAGAGAGACAGGGGGCTACGAGCAGTACTTC; cdr3_aa: CASRETGGYEQYF
j_call: TRBJ2-3; clone_size: .; d_call: TRBD2; v_call: TRBV7-2; cdr3_nt: TGTGCCAGCAGGCTAGCGGGGGCCGGGGGGGATACGCAGTATTTT; cdr3_aa: CASRLAGAGGDTQYF
j_call: TRBJ2-5; clone_size: .; d_call: TRBD2; v_call: TRBV10-2; cdr3_nt: TGCGCCAGCAGCTTACTAGCGGGGGGATCAGAGACCCAGTACTTC; cdr3_aa: CASSLLAGGSETQYF
j_call: TRBJ1-2; clone_size: .; d_call: TRBD1; v_call: TRBV13; cdr3_nt: TGTGCCAGCAGCTTAGGGGGGACAGGAGATGGCTACACCTTC; cdr3_aa: CASSLGGTGDGYTF
j_call: TRBJ1-4; clone_size: .; d_call: TRBD1; v_call: TRBV7-9; cdr3_nt: TGTGCCAGCAGCCTTAGGACAGGAGGGGAAAAACTGTTTTTT; cdr3_aa: CASSLRTGGEKLFF
j_call: TRBJ1-2; clone_size: few; d_call: .; v_call: TRBV27; cdr3_nt: TGTGCCAGCAGTTTGACGACAGTGGGCCACTATGGCTACACCTTC; cdr3_aa: CASSLTTVGHYGYTF
j_call: TRBJ1-5; clone_size: few; d_call: TRBD1; v_call: TRBV6-5; cdr3_nt: TGTGCCAGCACCAAGGACAGGGGGCCCAATCAGCCCCAGCATTTT; cdr3_aa: CASTKDRGPNQPQHF
j_call: TRBJ2-3; clone_size: .; d_call: TRBD2; v_call: TRBV19; cdr3_nt: TGTGCCAGTAGTTTGCGGGGGACGACAGATACGCAGTATTTT; cdr3_aa: CASSLRGTTDTQYF
j_call: TRBJ1-6; clone_size: .; d_call: .; v_call: TRBV9; cdr3_nt: TGTGCCAGCAGCGGAGAGGGTACCTATAATTCACCCCTCCACTTT; cdr3_aa: CASSGEGTYNSPLHF
j_call: TRBJ1-5; clone_size: few; d_call: TRBD1; v_call: TRBV6-1; cdr3_nt: TGTGCCAGCTCCTTCTCGGGACAGGGGACTCAGCCCCAGCATTTT; cdr3_aa: CASSFSGQGTQPQHF
j_call: TRBJ2-7; clone_size: .; d_call: .; v_call: TRBV4-3; cdr3_nt: TGCGCCAGCAGCCGATCCGGGTTGGCCTACGAGCAGTACTTC; cdr3_aa: CASSRSGLAYEQYF
j_call: TRBJ2-7; clone_size: few; d_call: TRBD2; v_call: TRBV5-4; cdr3_nt: TGTGCCAGCAGCTTACTAGCGGGGGGGTACGAGCAGTACTTC; cdr3_aa: CASSLLAGGYEQYF
j_call: TRBJ1-2; clone_size: few; d_call: TRBD1; v_call: TRBV27; cdr3_nt: TGTGCCAGCGGGAGAGACAGGGGGTATGGCTACACCTTC; cdr3_aa: CASGRDRGYGYTF
j_call: TRBJ2-5; clone_size: few; d_call: TRBD2; v_call: TRBV14; cdr3_nt: TGTGCCAGCAGCCAGGCGGGGGGGCCAGAGACCCAGTACTTC; cdr3_aa: CASSQAGGPETQYF
j_call: TRBJ2-7; clone_size: .; d_call: .; v_call: TRBV10-3; cdr3_nt: TGTGCCATCACGCAGGGCCCCAGGGCCTACGAGCAGTACTTC; cdr3_aa: CAITQGPRAYEQYF
j_call: TRBJ1-1; clone_size: .; d_call: .; v_call: TRBV9; cdr3_nt: TGTGCCAGCAGCGTACATCCCCTCCGGCAGGGGATGTTCACTGAAGCTTTCTTT; cdr3_aa: CASSVHPLRQGMFTEAFF
j_call: TRBJ2-7; clone_size: few; d_call: TRBD1; v_call: TRBV7-9; cdr3_nt: TGTGCCAGCAGCTTATCTCGACAGGGGCAGTACTTC; cdr3_aa: CASSLSRQGQYF
j_call: TRBJ1-5; clone_size: .; d_call: .; v_call: TRBV29-1; cdr3_nt: TGCAGCGTTGCTAGGGGAACCAATCAGCCCCAGCATTTT; cdr3_aa: CSVARGTNQPQHF
j_call: TRBJ1-6; clone_size: .; d_call: .; v_call: TRBV9; cdr3_nt: TGTGCCAGCAGCGTTGGCCCCCCGGGGGGCGCTTATAATTCACCCCTCCACTTT; cdr3_aa: CASSVGPPGGAYNSPLHF
j_call: TRBJ1-2; clone_size: few; d_call: TRBD1; v_call: TRBV7-8; cdr3_nt: TGTGCCAGCAGCAAAGAAGGGCAGGGGGCTGGCGGCTACACCTTC; cdr3_aa: CASSKEGQGAGGYTF
j_call: TRBJ1-1; clone_size: few; d_call: .; v_call: TRBV7-3; cdr3_nt: TGTGCCAGCAGGGTAGACAGGAACACTGAAGCTTTCTTT; cdr3_aa: CASRVDRNTEAFF
j_call: TRBJ1-1; clone_size: .; d_call: .; v_call: TRBV6-5; cdr3_nt: TGTGCCAGCAGTTACTCGGAGGGTTTTAACACTGAAGCTTTCTTT; cdr3_aa: CASSYSEGFNTEAFF
j_call: TRBJ1-5; clone_size: few; d_call: TRBD1; v_call: TRBV11-3; cdr3_nt: TGTGCCAGCAGCCTCGGGACAGGGAATAATCAGCCCCAGCATTTT; cdr3_aa: CASSLGTGNNQPQHF